This is a list of T cell receptor beta chains from one sample in a study of T-cell memory formation after mild COVID-19. TCRdb reanalysed the 5' RACE reads using MiXCR and keeps one entry per CDR3 protein. The table has 400,000 to 550,000 distinct CDR3 sequences, around a quarter seen once. The sample taken for sequencing was PBMCs or a T cell subset sorted from them (not recorded which). Every receptor here comes from an adult woman who had mild COVID-19 (a few samples of this study predate the infection). Cell type and time point are not known. CDR3s leave out the opening cysteine and the closing phenylalanine or tryptophan. The order of the fields is J gene, V gene, clone size, CDR3 protein. Some rows have no size entry. The others give once, few or many, or a class for an expanded clone.

>TRBJ2-1|TRBV6-2/TRBV6-3|-
ASSPSGHNEQF
>TRBJ1-2|TRBV24-1|-
ATNKGGDGYT
>TRBJ2-3|TRBV2|-
ASSEGPEGRRTDTQY
>TRBJ2-3|TRBV12-3/TRBV12-4|few
ASVTSGTDTQY
>TRBJ2-7|TRBV2|few
ASSGTGEGYEQY
>TRBJ2-7|TRBV11-3|-
ASSHLGQPPGEQY
>TRBJ1-2|TRBV19|-
ASSITDYGYT
>TRBJ2-1|TRBV5-1|-
ASSLLPGANDEQF
>TRBJ2-6|TRBV5-6|few
ASSFDRSGANVLT
>TRBJ2-5|TRBV7-6|few
ASSQTGSLQETQY
>TRBJ2-1|TRBV7-9|-
ASSFEGRDYNEQF
>TRBJ2-1|TRBV24-1|few
ATSDLELRVKQF
>TRBJ1-1|TRBV5-1|many
ASSPEGQEAF
>TRBJ1-2|TRBV20-1|-
SASDRASLGYT
>TRBJ1-1|TRBV12-3/TRBV12-4|few
ASSQGSTF
>TRBJ2-2|TRBV15|-
ATSRDIAAGGPRELF
>TRBJ2-3|TRBV5-1|few
ASSPVRTDTQY
>TRBJ2-1|TRBV5-5|-
ASSLGLSTVYNEQF
>TRBJ1-1|TRBV29-1|-
SVAPTANTEAF
>TRBJ2-5|TRBV7-9|-
ASSFHGSGRETQY
>TRBJ2-1|TRBV12-3/TRBV12-4|-
ASSLFHEQF
>TRBJ2-7|TRBV30|few
AWRSRDINSYEQY
>TRBJ2-7|TRBV9|few
ASSTDAGGYYEQY
>TRBJ2-3|TRBV27|-
ASSPKPGQGLRTDTQY
>TRBJ2-1|TRBV4-1|once
ASSQRAGGSINEQF
>TRBJ1-1|TRBV7-9|-
ASSLSYRLDTEAF
>TRBJ2-6|TRBV5-1|few
ASSPFGSGANVLT
>TRBJ2-5|TRBV6-5|-
VTGATQETQY
>TRBJ1-5|TRBV7-9|few
ASSLSGGSQPQH
>TRBJ1-1|TRBV4-3|few
ASSQWTAMNTEAF
>TRBJ2-3|TRBV7-2|-
ASTVSGTQY
>TRBJ2-1|TRBV24-1|few
ATSDRLAGGRYEQF
>TRBJ2-1|TRBV7-9|-
ASSGVGDEQF
>TRBJ2-1|TRBV7-3|-
ASSLMNSYNEQF
>TRBJ1-5|TRBV6-6|few
ASRSKSGPAGQPQH
>TRBJ2-5|TRBV2|-
AISAVGFEETQY
>TRBJ2-3|TRBV7-7|-
ASSITSGGPDTQY
>TRBJ1-6|TRBV5-6|few
ASSQNSPLH
>TRBJ1-1|TRBV18|-
ASSQAYSEAF
>TRBJ2-5|TRBV12-3/TRBV12-4|-
ASRRTHQETQY
>TRBJ2-7|TRBV7-3|-
ASSLRAGSSIYEQY
>TRBJ2-5|TRBV7-3|few
ASSLVIGETQY
>TRBJ1-1|TRBV3-1|-
ASSQVGAGTEAF
>TRBJ2-3|TRBV14|-
ASSLSYGTSASADTQY
>TRBJ2-4|TRBV7-3|-
ASSLNRGGNIQY
>TRBJ2-7|TRBV20-1|-
SARDRMRVSYEQY
>TRBJ1-2|TRBV11-3|-
ASSLSTDLYGYT
>TRBJ1-1|TRBV5-5|-
ASSLAGTGRNTEAF
>TRBJ1-6|TRBV29-1|few
SVRDLNSPLH
>TRBJ2-3|TRBV7-9|-
ASSLWVSSNTDTQY
>TRBJ1-1|TRBV9|-
ASSVGPNKNTEAF
>TRBJ2-5|TRBV25-1|many
ASSVGGGETQY
>TRBJ2-3|TRBV3-1|few
ASSAGGSHTDTQY